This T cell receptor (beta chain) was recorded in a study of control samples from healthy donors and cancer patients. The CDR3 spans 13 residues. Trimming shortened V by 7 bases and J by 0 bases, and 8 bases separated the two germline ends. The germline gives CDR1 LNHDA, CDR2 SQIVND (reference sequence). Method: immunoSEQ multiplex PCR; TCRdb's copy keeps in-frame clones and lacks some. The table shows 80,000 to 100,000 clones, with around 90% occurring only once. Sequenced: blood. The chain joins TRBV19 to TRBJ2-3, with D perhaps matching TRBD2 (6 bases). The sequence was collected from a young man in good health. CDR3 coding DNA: TGTGCCAGTAAACGGGAGAGCACAGATACGCAGTATTTT. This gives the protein CASKRESTDTQYF.